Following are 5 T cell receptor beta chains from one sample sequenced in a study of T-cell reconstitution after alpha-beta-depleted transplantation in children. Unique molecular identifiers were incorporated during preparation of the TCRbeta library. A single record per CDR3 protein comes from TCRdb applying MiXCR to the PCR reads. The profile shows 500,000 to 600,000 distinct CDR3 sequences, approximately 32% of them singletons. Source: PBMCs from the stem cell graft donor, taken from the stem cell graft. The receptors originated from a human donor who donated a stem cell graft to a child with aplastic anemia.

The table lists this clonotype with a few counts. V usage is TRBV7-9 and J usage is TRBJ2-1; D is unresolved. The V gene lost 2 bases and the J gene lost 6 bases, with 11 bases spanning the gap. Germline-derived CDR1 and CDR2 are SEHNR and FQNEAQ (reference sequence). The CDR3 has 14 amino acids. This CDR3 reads CASSLNPPTNEQFF. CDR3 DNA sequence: TGTGCCAGCAGCTTAAACCCCCCTACCAATGAGCAGTTCTTC.

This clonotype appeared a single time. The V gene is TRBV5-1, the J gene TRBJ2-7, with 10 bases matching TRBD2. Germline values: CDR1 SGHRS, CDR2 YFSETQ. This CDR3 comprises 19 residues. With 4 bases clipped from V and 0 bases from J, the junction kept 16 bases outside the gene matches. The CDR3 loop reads CASSRRTSGPITPSYEQYV. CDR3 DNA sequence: TGCGCCAGCAGCCGACGGACTAGCGGTCCCATCACCCCCTCCTACGAGCAGTACGTC.

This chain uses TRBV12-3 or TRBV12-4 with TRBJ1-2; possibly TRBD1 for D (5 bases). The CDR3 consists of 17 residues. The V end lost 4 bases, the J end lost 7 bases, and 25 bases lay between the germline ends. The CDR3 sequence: CASSSSRGRGFGGGYTF. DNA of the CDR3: TGTGCCAGCAGTTCTTCACGAGGACGGGGCTTTGGGGGTGGCTACACCTTC.

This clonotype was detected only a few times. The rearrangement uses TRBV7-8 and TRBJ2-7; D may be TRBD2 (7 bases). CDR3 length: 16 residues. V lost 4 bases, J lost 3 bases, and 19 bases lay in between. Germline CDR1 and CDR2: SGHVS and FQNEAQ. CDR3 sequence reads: CASSSLRGGVNYEQYF. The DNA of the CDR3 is TGTGCCAGCAGCTCACTTAGGGGGGGGGTTAACTACGAGCAGTACTTC.

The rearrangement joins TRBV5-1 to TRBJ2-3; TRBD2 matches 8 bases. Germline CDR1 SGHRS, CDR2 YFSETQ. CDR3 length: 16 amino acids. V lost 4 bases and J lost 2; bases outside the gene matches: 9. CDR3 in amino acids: CASSAGGAGATDTQYF. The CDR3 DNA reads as TGCGCCAGCAGCGCCGGGGGAGCGGGAGCCACAGATACGCAGTATTTT.